The 7 T cell receptor beta chains presented below share a single source sample, sequenced in a study of tumor-infiltrating lymphocytes in localized non-small cell lung cancer. Assay used: immunoSEQ multiplex PCR; TCRdb lists only in-frame clones, some missing. The profile covers about 23,000 clones, with approximately 70% appearing a single time and roughly 15% taken by the ten largest. Sequenced input: lung tumor tissue. These receptors all stem from a human donor with non-small cell lung cancer.

This chain links TRBV9 with TRBJ2-1; either TRBD1 or TRBD2 may fit D (5 bases each). The V gene's germline CDR1 is SGDLS and CDR2 YYNGEE. V lost 4 bases and J 6 bases, leaving 17 bases between the germline ends. The CDR3 is made up of 15 amino acids. The CDR3 protein is CASSTRVRGGNEQFF. Here the CDR3 DNA reads TGTGCCAGCAGCACCCGGGTCCGGGGCGGCAATGAGCAGTTCTTC.

The chain couples TRBV5-4 to TRBJ2-5, with TRBD2 matching over 9 bases. Trimming at V came to 0 bases and at J to 8 bases, leaving 11 bases not matched to a gene. CDR1 and CDR2 from the germline V gene are SGHNT and YYREEE (reference sequence). The CDR3 totals 16 residues. This chain's CDR3 is CASSLGTSDSGRTQYF. The DNA of the CDR3 is TGTGCCAGCAGCTTGGGGACTAGCGATTCGGGGAGAACCCAGTACTTC.

The chain has TRBV7-9 and TRBJ2-2; perhaps TRBD2 as D (5 bases). Trimming left V 2 bases short and J 3 bases short, with 10 bases between. The CDR3 totals 15 residues. Germline CDR1 is SEHNR and CDR2 is FQNEAQ (reference sequence). Here the CDR3 DNA reads TGTGCCAGCAGCTTATTAAAGGGAGACACCGGGGAGCTGTTTTTT. Its translation is CASSLLKGDTGELFF.

The rearrangement joins TRBV4-1 to TRBJ2-3; 11 bases align to TRBD2. Trimming at V came to 4 bases and at J to 4 bases, leaving 4 bases not matched to a gene. Per germline, CDR1 MGHRA and CDR2 YSYEKL. CDR3 length: 15 amino acids. Here the CDR3 reads CASSLAGGTPDTQYF. DNA of the CDR3: TGCGCCAGCAGCCTAGCGGGAGGGACCCCAGATACGCAGTATTTT.

The chain combines TRBV28 with TRBJ2-7, with 7 bases that match TRBD1. The CDR3 spans 14 residues. Per the germline V gene, CDR1 is MDHEN and CDR2 is SYDVKM. J lost 6 bases, V lost 1 base, and 6 bases had no gene match. The CDR3 spells CASSLSGQSSEQYF. The DNA for the CDR3 is TGTGCCAGCAGTTTATCGGGACAGTCATCCGAGCAGTACTTC.

The rearrangement joins TRBV6-5 to TRBJ1-4; the D is unclear. CDR1 and CDR2 (germline): MNHEY, SVGAGI. V lost 0 bases and J 10 bases, leaving 9 bases between the germline ends. The CDR3 loop spans 13 amino acids. CDR3 coding DNA: TGTGCCAGCAGTTACTCGAGGGAGGGAAAACTGTTTTTT. Translated: CASSYSREGKLFF.

V gene TRBV18 combines with J gene TRBJ1-2, with D perhaps TRBD1 (5 bases). This CDR3 is built from 16 residues. The germline V gene has CDR1 KGHSH and CDR2 LQKENI. Trimming took off 1 base at V and 1 base at J, with 13 bases between the two ends. The CDR3 reads CASSPRVLRGNYGYTF. As DNA, the CDR3 is TGTGCCAGCTCACCACGTGTCCTGAGGGGTAACTATGGCTACACCTTC.